This TCR beta chain was recovered during a study of blood T cell repertoires in COVID-19 (dated by TCRdb to the early 2020s). Context from the whole study: Samples from collaborators originated in the United States, Italy and Spain and spanned both the acute and convalescent phases of COVID-19. The prospective study material was composed of cDNA or gDNA derived from T cells, B-cell-depleted T cells, or PBMCs. A de-identified subject ID, COVID-19 status, age in years and sex were almost always included in the sample metadata. Deeply sampled blood TCRbeta repertoires from subjects exposed to, actively infected with, or recovered from COVID-19 were included in the dataset. The repertoires were released in a freely available public database meant as a resource for research on the immune response to SARS-CoV-2. Where available, HLA class I and class II types were obtained from metadata supplied by the sample provider rather than from assay-based typing. Samples came from the ongoing ImmuneRACE study (first 160 participants) plus 1,254 subjects from 6 global collaborators. What the study reported, not specific to this receptor: Clinical and demographic metadata were provided uncurated, with the amount varying by source and participant.

Each collaborating institution followed its own protocols to collect whole blood in K2EDTA tubes. For TCRbeta analysis, collaborators shipped samples in one of three forms: frozen whole blood, isolated PBMCs, or DNA extracted from either of those sample types. As regards this clone: Its antigen is currently not known. The input lacks base qualities; no much larger clone sits a single base away.

TCRbeta CDR3 regions were amplified from genomic DNA using the immunoSEQ Assay, a bias-controlled multiplex PCR. The study's own analysis went as follows. Nucleated cell counts per sample were estimated from amplification of reference gene primers within the assay. To quantify the absolute abundance of each unique TCRbeta CDR3 rearrangement, sequence reads were collapsed and filtered. For each sample, productive Simpson clonality was calculated as the square root of Simpson's diversity index over productive rearrangements. This immuneACCESS table, as held by TCRdb, lists in-frame sequences with V and J called but not all clones. Of the missing ones, under half trace to an unresolved V gene in checked studies; the others have no known cause. V and J calls and clone size follow that table, whereas D and trimming were derived from the DNA. This sample gives 200,000 to 250,000 clones in total; about 88% of them show up just once. Under 9% of the sample goes to the ten largest clones.

V was cut back by 6 bases and J by 0 bases, leaving a gap of 9 bases between them. Spanning cysteine to phenylalanine, the CDR3 consists of 14 amino acids. Solely the CDR3 DNA is kept, with 42 bases framed from the first base. The germline V gene (reference sequence) supplies CDR1 SEHNR and CDR2 FQNEAQ. The sequence derives from a woman in her 70s with active or convalescent COVID-19. The rearranged segments are TRBV7-9 and TRBJ1-3, and the D gene may be TRBD1, 5 bases matching. Sequenced: peripheral blood. The CDR3 amino acid sequence is: CASRPQGSGNTIYF. The nucleotides read TGTGCCAGCAGACCCCAGGGCTCTGGAAACACCATATATTTT.